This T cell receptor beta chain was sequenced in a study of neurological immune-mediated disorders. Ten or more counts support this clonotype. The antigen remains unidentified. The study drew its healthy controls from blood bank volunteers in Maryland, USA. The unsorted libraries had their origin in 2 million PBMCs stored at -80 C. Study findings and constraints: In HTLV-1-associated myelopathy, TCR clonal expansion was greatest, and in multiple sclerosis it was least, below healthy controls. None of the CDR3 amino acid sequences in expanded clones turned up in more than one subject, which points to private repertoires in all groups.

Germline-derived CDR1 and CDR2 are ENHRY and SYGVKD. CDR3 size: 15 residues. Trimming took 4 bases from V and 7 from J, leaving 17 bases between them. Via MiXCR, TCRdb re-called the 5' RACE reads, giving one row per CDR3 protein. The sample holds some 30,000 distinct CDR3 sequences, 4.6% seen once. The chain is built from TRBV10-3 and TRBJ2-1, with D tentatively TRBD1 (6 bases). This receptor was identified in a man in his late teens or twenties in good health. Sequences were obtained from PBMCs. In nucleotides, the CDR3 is TGTGCCATCAGTGGTAGGCAGGGGCTGTCTAATGAGCAGTTCTTC. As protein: CAISGRQGLSNEQFF.